This paragraph covers one T cell receptor beta chain sequence. Repeated repertoire sampling spanned the course of chemoradiotherapy. Profiling relied on immunoSEQ multiplex PCR, and the TCRdb table lists in-frame clones only, not all of them. The table has tens of thousands of clones, over 75% seen once. The sample comes from a study of chemoradiotherapy in HPV16-positive cancers. V gave up 10 bases and J gave up 8 bases, with 20 bases separating them. Germline loops: CDR1 LNHDA, CDR2 SQIVND (reference sequence). This CDR3 region has 14 residues. The sequence derives from a human donor with HPV-associated anogenital cancer. This material consisted of blood, taken from a patient who underwent chemoradiotherapy. The rearrangement joins TRBV19 to TRBJ1-4; D possibly corresponds to TRBD1 (5 bases). CDR3 region: CATSWTHGREKLFF. The DNA for the CDR3 is TGTGCCACATCCTGGACACACGGGCGGGAAAAACTGTTTTTT.